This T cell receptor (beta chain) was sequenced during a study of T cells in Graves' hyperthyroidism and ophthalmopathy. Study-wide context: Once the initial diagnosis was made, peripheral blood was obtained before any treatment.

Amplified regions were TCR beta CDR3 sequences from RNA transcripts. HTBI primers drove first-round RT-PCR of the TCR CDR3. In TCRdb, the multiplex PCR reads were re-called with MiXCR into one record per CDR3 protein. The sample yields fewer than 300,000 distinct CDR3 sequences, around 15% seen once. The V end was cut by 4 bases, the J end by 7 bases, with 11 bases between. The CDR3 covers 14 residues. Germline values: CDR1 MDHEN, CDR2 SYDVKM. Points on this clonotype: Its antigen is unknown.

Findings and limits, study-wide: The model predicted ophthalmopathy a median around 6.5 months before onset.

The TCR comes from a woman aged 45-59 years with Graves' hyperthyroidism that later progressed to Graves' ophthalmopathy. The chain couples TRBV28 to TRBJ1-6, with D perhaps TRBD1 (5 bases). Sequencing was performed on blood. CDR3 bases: TGTGCCAGCAGTTCTGGGACGTTCAATTCACCCCTCCACTTT. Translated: CASSSGTFNSPLHF.